A single sample gave rise to the 29 T cell receptor beta chains below, sequenced in a study of blood T cell repertoires in COVID-19. Libraries were prepared by immunoSEQ multiplex PCR; TCRdb keeps only in-frame clonotypes and omits some of them. In the table there are roughly 130,000 clones, less than 90% of which are singletons. Sequencing was performed on peripheral blood. The source of these receptors is a man between 65 and 85 years old with acute or convalescent COVID-19.

The chain employs TRBV5-4 and TRBJ1-6, with D tentatively TRBD1 (5 bases). Germline CDR1 and CDR2: SGHNT and YYREEE (reference sequence). The CDR3 is made up of 16 amino acids. Trimming took off 4 bases at V and 7 bases at J, with 18 bases between the two ends. Written as DNA, the CDR3 is TGTGCCAGCAGCGTGGGACTCCAGAGGGAGAATTCACCCCTCCACTTT. Its protein product is CASSVGLQRENSPLHF.

The CDR3 nucleotides are TGTGCCAGCAGCGGGAGCAATCAGCCCCAGCATTTT. Amino acids: CASSGSNQPQHF. This chain connects TRBV6-5 to TRBJ1-5, with no clear D. The CDR3 extends over 12 amino acids. The germline V gene encodes CDR1 MNHEY and CDR2 SVGAGI. V was clipped by 6 bases and J by 1 base, with 4 bases between them.

V is TRBV30 and J is TRBJ1-1, with 7 nucleotides matching TRBD1. The germline CDR1 and CDR2 sequences are GTSNPN and SVGIG (reference sequence). Trimming cost V 4 bases and J 4 bases; bases outside gene matches: 9. CDR3 length: 14 amino acids. CDR3 DNA sequence: TGTGCCTGGACCGAGGGGGCTGGAAGCACTGAAGCTTTCTTT. Translated: CAWTEGAGSTEAFF.

The V call is TRBV7-6, the J call TRBJ2-2; D not certain. Germline CDR1 and CDR2: SGHVS and FNYEAQ. With 5 bases removed from V and 6 bases from J, the gap between germline ends came to 19 bases. This CDR3 is 16 amino acids long. CDR3 DNA: TGTGCCAGCAGCCCAGAACAAAACCTCCATCCCGGGGAGCTGTTTTTT. This encodes CASSPEQNLHPGELFF.

This clone came up a few times. This chain connects TRBV9 to TRBJ1-2; the D is unclear. V lost 0 bases, J lost 0 bases, and 9 bases lay in between. Germline V gives CDR1 SGDLS, CDR2 YYNGEE. CDR3 length equals 15 residues. The CDR3 reads CASSVVGGTNYGYTF. The CDR3, as DNA: TGTGCCAGCAGCGTAGTTGGAGGGACTAACTATGGCTACACCTTC.

This clone appeared a single time. The chain uses TRBV7-2 and TRBJ1-3; D gene ambiguous. This CDR3 spans 15 amino acids. Germline CDR1 reads SGHTA; CDR2 reads FQGNSA. V lost 0 bases and J 0 bases, leaving 6 bases between the germline ends. CDR3 nucleotide sequence: TGTGCCAGCAGCTTAGCTGGGCCCTCTGGAAACACCATATATTTT. Encoded protein: CASSLAGPSGNTIYF.

The rearrangement uses TRBV7-9 and TRBJ2-2; TRBD1 matches 7 bases. After removal of 5 bases from V and 3 bases from J, the junction contained 3 bases not matched to a gene. The CDR3 consists of 14 residues. The germline gives CDR1 SEHNR, CDR2 FQNEAQ (reference sequence). The CDR3 sequence is CASSRTGDTGELFF. The CDR3 bases are TGTGCCAGCAGCCGAACAGGGGACACCGGGGAGCTGTTTTTT.

This clone was observed a single time. V gene TRBV3-1 (or the pseudogene TRBV3-2) combines with J gene TRBJ2-7, with 12 bases lining up with TRBD2. V was clipped by 1 base and J by 4 bases; unmatched bases: 2. The length of the CDR3 is 15 residues. The germline V gene encodes CDR1 LGHDT and CDR2 YNNKEL (reference sequence). CDR3 in amino acids: CASSQGLAGEYEQYF. CDR3 in DNA: TGTGCCAGCAGCCAAGGACTAGCGGGGGAATACGAGCAGTACTTC.

The rearrangement links TRBV5-1 to TRBJ2-4, with D possibly TRBD1 on 6 matching bases. The CDR3 is 13 residues long. Trimming shortened V by 4 bases and J by 8 bases, and 13 bases separated the two germline ends. Per the germline V gene, CDR1 is SGHRS and CDR2 is YFSETQ. This CDR3 is CASSEDSVDIQYF. The CDR3, as DNA: TGCGCCAGCAGCGAGGACAGCGTGGACATTCAGTACTTC.

This clone was counted a few times. The V and J genes are TRBV5-1 and TRBJ2-7, with 8 positions matching TRBD2. Germline-derived CDR1 and CDR2 are SGHRS and YFSETQ. The V segment lost 4 bases and the J segment 3 bases; nucleotides outside the gene matches: 12. The CDR3 covers 16 residues. The CDR3 DNA follows: TGCGCCAGCAGCCAGGTTGGTGCGGGGGGAAACTACGAGCAGTACTTC. Translating gives CASSQVGAGGNYEQYF.

The chain couples TRBV28 to TRBJ1-4; 8 positions match TRBD1. The CDR3 has 16 amino acids. Germline CDR1 is MDHEN and CDR2 is SYDVKM. Germline trimming cut 4 bases from V and 3 bases from J; bases unmatched to any gene: 7. CDR3 DNA sequence: TGTGCCAGCAGTTCCAGGGGGCACGCGGCTAATGAAAAACTGTTTTTT. Translating it yields CASSSRGHAANEKLFF.

This rearrangement joins TRBV10-2 to TRBJ2-7; 7 bases agree with TRBD1. The CDR3 is made up of 12 amino acids. Germline V gene data show CDR1 as WSHSY and CDR2 as SAAADI. The J segment lost 6 bases and the V segment lost 7 bases, leaving 6 bases of the junction unmatched. CDR3 nucleotides: TGCGCCAGCACCCGGGGACAGCTCGAGCAGTACTTC. This gives the protein CASTRGQLEQYF.

In the case of this clone: A much bigger clone sits one base away, suggesting this may be a read error. The sample holds other DNA sequences that translate to the same CDR3. This chain joins TRBV6-5 and TRBJ1-1; tentatively, D is TRBD1 (6 bases). V lost 6 bases, J lost 1 base, and 9 bases lay in between. Germline lookup yields CDR1 MNHEY and CDR2 SVGAGI. The CDR3 consists of 13 residues. The CDR3: CASSLGQNTEAFF. The CDR3 region has the DNA TGTGCCAGCAGCCTGGGACAGAACACTGAAGCTTTCTTT.

The chain combines TRBV6-1 with TRBJ1-5; no definite D call. CDR3 length: 15 residues. V was cut by 1 base and J by 3 bases, with 10 bases left in between. From germline, CDR1 is MNHNS and CDR2 SASEGT. The CDR3 bases are TGTGCCAGCAGTGAAGAAGGCGGAAACAATCAGCCCCAGCATTTT. Its translation is CASSEEGGNNQPQHF.

CDR3 amino acids: CASSLPPGTGIRQPQHF. The CDR3 nucleotides are TGTGCCAGCAGCCTCCCCCCCGGGACAGGGATCCGGCAGCCCCAGCATTTT. The chain combines TRBV3-1 (or the pseudogene TRBV3-2) with TRBJ1-5; 9 positions match TRBD1. This CDR3 has 17 residues. After removal of 4 bases from V and 7 bases from J, the junction contained 14 bases not matched to a gene. Per the germline V gene, CDR1 is LGHDT and CDR2 is YNNKEL (reference sequence).

The chain uses TRBV10-3 and TRBJ1-2; 8 bases line up with TRBD1. This CDR3 is 14 amino acids long. V dropped 5 bases and J dropped 3; count of bases not matched to a gene: 5. CDR1 and CDR2 (germline): ENHRY, SYGVKD. CDR3 residues: CAISWTGSHYGYTF. CDR3 bases: TGTGCCATCAGTTGGACAGGGTCACACTATGGCTACACCTTC.

This clone is categorized as medium-sized. The chain recombines TRBV5-6 with TRBJ2-5, with D uncertain. This CDR3 region has 13 residues. V was trimmed by 0 bases and J by 3 bases, leaving 6 bases between them. From germline, CDR1 is SGHDT and CDR2 YYEEEE. The CDR3 loop reads CASSLVLEETQYF. CDR3 sequence (DNA): TGTGCCAGCAGCTTGGTACTCGAAGAGACCCAGTACTTC.

The rearrangement uses TRBV6-1 and TRBJ1-1; D is undetermined. Deletions cut 2 bases from V and 7 bases from J, with 17 bases between. Germline CDR1 is MNHNS and CDR2 is SASEGT. There are 15 residues in the CDR3. CDR3 sequence: CASSEMRQTEGEAFF. The CDR3 region has the DNA TGTGCCAGCAGTGAAATGAGGCAAACCGAGGGTGAAGCTTTCTTT.

Written as DNA, the CDR3 is TGTGCCAGCACGTTAGACCAGGGGAACTATGGCTACACCTTC. Protein sequence: CASTLDQGNYGYTF. The chain uses TRBV2 and TRBJ1-2; possibly TRBD1 for D (6 bases). This CDR3 is 14 amino acids long. Germline CDR1 reads SNHLY; CDR2 reads FYNNEI. V dropped 7 bases and J dropped 2 bases, with 14 bases sitting between them.

The rearrangement uses TRBV5-1 and TRBJ1-3, with D unresolved. The germline CDR1 and CDR2 sequences are SGHRS and YFSETQ. This CDR3 has 15 amino acids. The V and J ends lost 4 bases and 0 bases respectively, with 11 bases between them. In nucleotides, the CDR3 is TGCGCCAGCAGCAGAAAGGGAGACTCTGGAAACACCATATATTTT. This gives the protein CASSRKGDSGNTIYF.

The genes are TRBV5-1 and TRBJ2-2, with 12 bases fitting TRBD1. V lost 2 bases to trimming and J lost 6 bases; unmatched junction nucleotides: 5. The CDR3 spans 16 residues. The germline gives CDR1 SGHRS, CDR2 YFSETQ. The CDR3 sequence: CASSLGTGGDPGELFF. The CDR3 region has the DNA TGCGCCAGCAGCTTAGGGACAGGGGGCGACCCCGGGGAGCTGTTTTTT.

This chain joins TRBV6-5 and TRBJ1-3; no definite D call. Germline V gives CDR1 MNHEY, CDR2 SVGAGI. Trimming removed 11 bases from V and 4 bases from J, with 12 bases in between. This CDR3 is 12 amino acids long. The CDR3 reads CASGGVGNTIYF. CDR3 DNA sequence: TGTGCCTCCGGCGGGGTAGGAAACACCATATATTTT.

The chain links TRBV11-2 to TRBJ2-1; the match to TRBD2 covers 10 bases. With 1 base clipped from V and 9 bases from J, the junction kept 6 bases outside the gene matches. Per germline, CDR1 SGHAT and CDR2 FQNNGV. This CDR3 region has 15 residues. CDR3 residues: CASSLVPSGGGEQFF. CDR3 nucleotides: TGTGCCAGCAGCTTAGTGCCTAGCGGGGGAGGTGAGCAGTTCTTC.

The rearrangement links TRBV6-6 to TRBJ1-5, with D possibly TRBD1 on 5 matching bases. There are 13 residues in the CDR3. Germline assignment: CDR1 MNHNY and CDR2 SVGAGI (reference sequence). V shed 2 bases and J shed 6 bases, with 8 bases lying between them. CDR3 protein: CASSYQGGQPQHF. In DNA form, the CDR3 reads TGTGCCAGCAGTTACCAGGGCGGTCAGCCCCAGCATTTT.

This clone was counted once. The gene calls are TRBV13 and TRBJ2-7, with D possibly TRBD2 on 5 matching bases. V was pared by 5 bases and J by 2 bases, with 16 bases between. This CDR3 comprises 15 residues. Germline CDR1 is PRHDT and CDR2 is FYEKMQ (reference sequence). The chain's CDR3 is CASSPRPWGAYEQYF. The CDR3 DNA reads as TGTGCCAGCAGCCCCCGACCCTGGGGAGCCTACGAGCAGTACTTC.

This sequence joins TRBV10-3 and TRBJ2-1; 13 bases align to TRBD2. The ends lost 11 bases at V and 3 bases at J; junction bases unmatched: 7. Germline V gene sequence: CDR1 ENHRY, CDR2 SYGVKD. The CDR3 sequence is 15 residues long. CDR3: CAAALAGGRYNEQFF. CDR3 bases: TGTGCCGCGGCACTAGCGGGGGGGCGCTACAATGAGCAGTTCTTC.

The chain couples TRBV4-1 to TRBJ2-7, with 7 bases identical to TRBD2. CDR1 and CDR2 from the germline V gene are MGHRA and YSYEKL. This CDR3 is 18 amino acids long. V trimming: 5 bases; J trimming: 1 base; junction bases outside the gene matches: 17. The CDR3, as DNA: TGCGCCAGCAGCGGAGGGAGGGTGGCCGGAAATGCGTCCTACGAGCAGTACTTC. Its translation is CASSGGRVAGNASYEQYF.

The V call is TRBV27, the J call TRBJ2-7; 10 bases map to TRBD1. The V gene end was trimmed by 0 bases and the J gene end by 6 bases; junction bases not matched to a gene: 5. Germline V gene lookup returns CDR1 MNHEY and CDR2 SMNVEV (reference sequence). This CDR3 has 15 amino acids. The CDR3 nucleotides are TGTGCCAGCAGTTTATCCGGACAGGGGGTGGGCGAGCAGTACTTC. It encodes CASSLSGQGVGEQYF.

The gene calls are TRBV7-2 and TRBJ1-2, with D perhaps matching TRBD1 (6 bases). Germline V gene sequence: CDR1 SGHTA, CDR2 FQGNSA. The CDR3 covers 13 residues. V lost 4 bases and J lost 4, with 10 bases in between. The CDR3 DNA reads as TGTGCCAGCAGCTGGGGAGGGGGCTATGGCTACACCTTC. Encoded protein: CASSWGGGYGYTF.